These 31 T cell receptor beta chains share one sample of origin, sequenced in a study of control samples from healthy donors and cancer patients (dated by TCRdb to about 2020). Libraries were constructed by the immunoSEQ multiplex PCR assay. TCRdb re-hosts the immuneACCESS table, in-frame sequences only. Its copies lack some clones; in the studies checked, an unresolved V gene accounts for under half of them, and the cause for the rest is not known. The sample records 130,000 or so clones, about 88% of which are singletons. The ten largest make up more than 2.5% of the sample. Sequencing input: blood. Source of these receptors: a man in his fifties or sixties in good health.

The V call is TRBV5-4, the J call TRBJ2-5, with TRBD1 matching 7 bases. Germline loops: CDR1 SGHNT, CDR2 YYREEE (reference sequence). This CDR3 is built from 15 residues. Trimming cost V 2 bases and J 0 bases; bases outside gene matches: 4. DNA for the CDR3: TGTGCCAGCAGCTTTAGACAGGGTAACCAAGAGACCCAGTACTTC. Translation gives CASSFRQGNQETQYF.

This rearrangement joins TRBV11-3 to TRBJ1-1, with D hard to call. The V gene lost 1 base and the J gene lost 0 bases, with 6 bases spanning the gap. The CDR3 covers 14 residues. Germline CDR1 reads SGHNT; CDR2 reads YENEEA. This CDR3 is CASSLARLNTEAFF. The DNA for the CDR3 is TGTGCCAGCAGCTTAGCTCGTCTGAACACTGAAGCTTTCTTT.

The CDR3 here is CASSWLGGDSGNTIYF. The CDR3 nucleotides read TGCGCCAGCAGCTGGTTGGGGGGAGACTCTGGAAACACCATATATTTT. The chain couples TRBV5-1 to TRBJ1-3, with D tentatively TRBD1 (5 bases). V was shortened by 3 bases and J by 0 bases, with 13 bases between the two germline ends. CDR1 and CDR2 from the germline V gene are SGHRS and YFSETQ. This CDR3 comprises 16 residues.

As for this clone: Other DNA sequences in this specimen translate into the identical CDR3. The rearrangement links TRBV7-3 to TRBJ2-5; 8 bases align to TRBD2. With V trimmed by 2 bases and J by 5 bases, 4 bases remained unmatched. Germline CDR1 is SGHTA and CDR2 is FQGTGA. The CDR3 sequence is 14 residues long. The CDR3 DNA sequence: TGTGCCAGCAGCTTATCGGGGGGGCGGGAGACCCAGTACTTC. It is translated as CASSLSGGRETQYF.

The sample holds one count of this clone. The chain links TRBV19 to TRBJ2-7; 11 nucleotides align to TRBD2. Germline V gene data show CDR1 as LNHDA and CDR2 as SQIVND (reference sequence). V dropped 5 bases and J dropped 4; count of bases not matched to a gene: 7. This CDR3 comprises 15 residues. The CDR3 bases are TGTGCCAGTAGTCTATTAGCGGGGGGGCCGTACGAGCAGTACTTC. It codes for CASSLLAGGPYEQYF. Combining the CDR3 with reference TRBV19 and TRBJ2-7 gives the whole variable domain DGGITQSPKYLFRKEGQNVTLSCEQNLNHDAMYWYRQDPGQGLRLIYYSQIVNDFQKGDIAEGYSVSREKKESFPLTVTSAQKNPTAFYLCASSLLAGGPYEQYFGPGTRLTVT.

The CDR3 bases are TGTGCCTGGCGCCGTCGATACAGCAGGAACTATGGCTACACCTTC. As protein: CAWRRRYSRNYGYTF. The gene calls are TRBV30 and TRBJ1-2; D is ambiguous. Germline V gene data show CDR1 as GTSNPN and CDR2 as SVGIG (reference sequence). Trimming shortened V by 5 bases and J by 2 bases, and 18 bases separated the two germline ends. CDR3 length: 15 amino acids.

The CDR3 reads CASSSRDRVNEQYF. DNA for the CDR3: TGCGCCAGCAGCTCCCGGGACAGGGTTAACGAGCAGTACTTC. V usage is TRBV5-1 and J usage is TRBJ2-7; 9 nucleotides align to TRBD1. The CDR3 spans 14 residues. The V segment lost 3 bases and the J segment 5 bases; nucleotides outside the gene matches: 6. CDR1 and CDR2 (germline): SGHRS, YFSETQ.

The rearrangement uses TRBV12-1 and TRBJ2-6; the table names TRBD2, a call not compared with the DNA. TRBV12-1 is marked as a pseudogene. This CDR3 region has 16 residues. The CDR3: CASSSPRSSGANVLTF. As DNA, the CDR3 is TGTGCCAGCAGCTCTCCGAGAAGCTCTGGGGCCAACGTCCTGACTTTC.

CDR3 region: CASSQDLLWVGGYTF. CDR3 nucleotide sequence: TGTGCCAGCAGCCAAGACTTGTTATGGGTGGGGGGCTACACCTTC. The chain couples TRBV4-2 to TRBJ1-2; D call uncertain. Germline V gene data show CDR1 as LGHNA and CDR2 as YNFKEQ. The CDR3 sequence is 15 residues long. V gave up 0 bases and J gave up 8 bases, with 16 bases separating them.

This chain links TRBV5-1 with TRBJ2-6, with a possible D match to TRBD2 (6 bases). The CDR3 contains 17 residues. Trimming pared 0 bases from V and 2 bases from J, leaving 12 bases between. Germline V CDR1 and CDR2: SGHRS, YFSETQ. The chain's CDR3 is CASSLATGVPGANVLTF. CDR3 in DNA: TGCGCCAGCAGCTTGGCCACGGGGGTTCCTGGGGCCAACGTCCTGACTTTC.

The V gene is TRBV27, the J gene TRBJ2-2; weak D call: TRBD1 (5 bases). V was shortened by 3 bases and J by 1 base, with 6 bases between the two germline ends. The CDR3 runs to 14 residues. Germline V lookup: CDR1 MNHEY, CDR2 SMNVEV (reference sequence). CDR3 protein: CASSFQGNTGELFF. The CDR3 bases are TGTGCCAGCAGTTTTCAGGGGAACACCGGGGAGCTGTTTTTT.

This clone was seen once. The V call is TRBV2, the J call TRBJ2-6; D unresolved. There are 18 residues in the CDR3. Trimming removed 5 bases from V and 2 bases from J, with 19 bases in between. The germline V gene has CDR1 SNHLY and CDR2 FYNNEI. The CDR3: CASSQPVPSTTGANVLTF. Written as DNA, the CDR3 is TGTGCCAGCAGTCAACCGGTCCCGTCCACGACTGGGGCCAACGTCCTGACTTTC.

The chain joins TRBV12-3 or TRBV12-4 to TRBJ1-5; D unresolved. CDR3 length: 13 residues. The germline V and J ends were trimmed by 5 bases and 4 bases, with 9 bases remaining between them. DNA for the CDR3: TGTGCCAGCAGTCAGGCCCCTAATCAGCCCCAGCATTTT. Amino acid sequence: CASSQAPNQPQHF.

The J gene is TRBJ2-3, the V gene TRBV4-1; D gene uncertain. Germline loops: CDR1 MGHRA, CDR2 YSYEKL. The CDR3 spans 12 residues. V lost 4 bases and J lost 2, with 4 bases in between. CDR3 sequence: CASSPHTDTQYF. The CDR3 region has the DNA TGCGCCAGCAGCCCTCACACAGATACGCAGTATTTT.

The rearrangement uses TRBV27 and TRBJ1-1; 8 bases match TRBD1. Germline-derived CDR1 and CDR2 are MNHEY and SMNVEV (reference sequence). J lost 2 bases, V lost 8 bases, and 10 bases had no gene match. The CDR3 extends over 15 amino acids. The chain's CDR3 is CASLPLDRGNTEAFF. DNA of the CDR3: TGTGCCAGCCTCCCACTCGACAGGGGAAACACTGAAGCTTTCTTT.

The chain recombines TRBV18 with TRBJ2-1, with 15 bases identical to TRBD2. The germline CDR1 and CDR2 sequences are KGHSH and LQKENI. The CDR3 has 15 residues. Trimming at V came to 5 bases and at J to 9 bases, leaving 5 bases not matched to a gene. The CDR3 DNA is TGTGCCAGCTCAACGGGACTAGCGGGGGGTACTGAGCAGTTCTTC. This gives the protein CASSTGLAGGTEQFF.

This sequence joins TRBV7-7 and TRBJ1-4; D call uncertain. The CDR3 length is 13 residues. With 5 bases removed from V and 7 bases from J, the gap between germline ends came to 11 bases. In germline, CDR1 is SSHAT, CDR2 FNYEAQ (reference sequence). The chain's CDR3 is CASSTGLGEKLFF. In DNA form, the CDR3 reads TGTGCCAGCAGCACCGGTTTAGGTGAAAAACTGTTTTTT. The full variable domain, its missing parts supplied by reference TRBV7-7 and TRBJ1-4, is GAGVSQSPRYKVTKRGQDVTLRCDPISSHATLYWYQQALGQGPEFLTYFNYEAQPDKSGLPSDRFSAERPEGSISTLTIQRTEQRDSAMYRCASSTGLGEKLFFGSGTQLSVL.

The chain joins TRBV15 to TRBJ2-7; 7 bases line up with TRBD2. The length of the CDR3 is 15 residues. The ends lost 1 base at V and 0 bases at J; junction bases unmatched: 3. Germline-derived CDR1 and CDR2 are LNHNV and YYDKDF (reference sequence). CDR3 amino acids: CATSRGLAASYEQYF. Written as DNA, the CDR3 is TGTGCCACCAGCAGAGGGCTAGCGGCCTCCTACGAGCAGTACTTC.

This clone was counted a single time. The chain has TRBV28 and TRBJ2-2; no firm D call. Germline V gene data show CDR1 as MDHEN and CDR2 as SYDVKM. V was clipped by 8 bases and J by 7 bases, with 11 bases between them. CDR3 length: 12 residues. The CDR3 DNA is TGTGCCAGCGTAATGGGCGGCGGGGAGCTGTTTTTT. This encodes CASVMGGGELFF.

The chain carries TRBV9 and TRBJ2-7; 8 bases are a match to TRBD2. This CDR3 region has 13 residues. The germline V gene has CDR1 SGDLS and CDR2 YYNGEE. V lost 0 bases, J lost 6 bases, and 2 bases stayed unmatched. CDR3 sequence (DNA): TGTGCCAGCAGCGTAGGTAGCGGGGTCGAGCAGTACTTC. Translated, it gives CASSVGSGVEQYF. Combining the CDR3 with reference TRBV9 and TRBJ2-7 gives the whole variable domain DSGVTQTPKHLITATGQRVTLRCSPRSGDLSVYWYQQSLDQGLQFLIQYYNGEERAKGNILERFSAQQFPDLHSELNLSSLELGDSALYFCASSVGSGVEQYFGPGTRLTVT.

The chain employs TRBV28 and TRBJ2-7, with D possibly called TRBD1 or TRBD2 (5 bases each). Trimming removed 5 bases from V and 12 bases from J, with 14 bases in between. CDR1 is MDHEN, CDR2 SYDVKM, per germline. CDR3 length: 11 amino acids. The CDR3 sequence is CASSVREQAYF. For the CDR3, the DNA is TGTGCCAGCAGTGTCCGGGAACAGGCGTACTTC.

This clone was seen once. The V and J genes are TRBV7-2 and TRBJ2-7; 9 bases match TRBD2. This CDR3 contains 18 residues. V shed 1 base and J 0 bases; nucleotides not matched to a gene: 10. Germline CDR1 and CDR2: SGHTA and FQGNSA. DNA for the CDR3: TGTGCCAGCAGCTTAGGTGGTAGCGGGGGTTTTAGCTCCTACGAGCAGTACTTC. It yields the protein CASSLGGSGGFSSYEQYF. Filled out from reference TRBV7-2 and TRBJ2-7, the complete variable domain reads GAGVSQSPSNKVTEKGKDVELRCDPISGHTALYWYRQSLGQGLEFLIYFQGNSAPDKSGLPSDRFSAERTGGSVSTLTIQRTQQEDSAVYLCASSLGGSGGFSSYEQYFGPGTRLTVT.

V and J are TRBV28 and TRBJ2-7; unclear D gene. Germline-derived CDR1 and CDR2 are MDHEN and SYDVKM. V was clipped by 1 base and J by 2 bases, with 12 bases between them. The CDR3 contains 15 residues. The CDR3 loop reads CASSLSAPPTYEQYF. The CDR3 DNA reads TGTGCCAGCAGTTTATCAGCCCCTCCGACCTACGAGCAGTACTTC.

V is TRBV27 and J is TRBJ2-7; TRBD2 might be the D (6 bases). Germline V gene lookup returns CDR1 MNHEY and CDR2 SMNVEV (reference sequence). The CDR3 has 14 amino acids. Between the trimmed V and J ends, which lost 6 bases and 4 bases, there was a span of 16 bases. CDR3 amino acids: CASRVFGGEYEQYF. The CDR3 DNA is TGTGCCAGCAGGGTTTTCGGCGGGGAATACGAGCAGTACTTC.

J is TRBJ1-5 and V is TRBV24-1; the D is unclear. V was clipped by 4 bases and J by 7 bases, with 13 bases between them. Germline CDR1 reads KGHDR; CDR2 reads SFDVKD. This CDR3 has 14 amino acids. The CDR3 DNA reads TGTGCCACCAGTGACGTAGGCCGAGAGCAGCCCCAGCATTTT. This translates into CATSDVGREQPQHF.

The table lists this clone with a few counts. This chain's CDR3 is CASSLLNYGYTF. CDR3 bases: TGTGCCAGCAGTTTGCTTAACTATGGCTACACCTTC. This rearrangement joins TRBV28 to TRBJ1-2, with D hard to call. The CDR3 is 12 amino acids. Germline loops: CDR1 MDHEN, CDR2 SYDVKM. With 3 bases removed from V and 1 base from J, the gap between germline ends came to 3 bases.

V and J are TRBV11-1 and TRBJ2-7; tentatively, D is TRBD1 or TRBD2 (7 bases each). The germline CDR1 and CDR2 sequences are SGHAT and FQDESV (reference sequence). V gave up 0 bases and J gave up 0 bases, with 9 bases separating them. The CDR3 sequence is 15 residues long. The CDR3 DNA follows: TGTGCCAGCAGCTTAGCCAGGGGGGGCTCCTACGAGCAGTACTTC. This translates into CASSLARGGSYEQYF.

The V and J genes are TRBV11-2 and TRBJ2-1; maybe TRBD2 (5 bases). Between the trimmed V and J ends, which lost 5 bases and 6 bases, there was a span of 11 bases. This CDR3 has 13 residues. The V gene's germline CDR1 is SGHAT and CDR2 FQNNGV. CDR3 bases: TGTGCCAGCAGCCCCAGAGCGGCCAATGAGCAGTTCTTC. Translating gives CASSPRAANEQFF.

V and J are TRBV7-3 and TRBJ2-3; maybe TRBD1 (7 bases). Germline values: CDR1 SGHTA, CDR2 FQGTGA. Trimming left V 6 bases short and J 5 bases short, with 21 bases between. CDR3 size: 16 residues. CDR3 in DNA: TGTGCCAGCAGGCCAGGGGTGCAGGGGGGTCTAGATACGCAGTATTTT. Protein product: CASRPGVQGGLDTQYF.

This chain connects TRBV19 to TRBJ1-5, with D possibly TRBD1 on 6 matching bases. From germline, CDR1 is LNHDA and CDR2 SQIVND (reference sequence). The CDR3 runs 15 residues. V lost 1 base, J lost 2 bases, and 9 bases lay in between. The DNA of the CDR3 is TGTGCCAGTAGTATAGCTCACAGGGGCAATCAGCCCCAGCATTTT. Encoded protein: CASSIAHRGNQPQHF. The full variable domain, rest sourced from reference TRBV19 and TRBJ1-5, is DGGITQSPKYLFRKEGQNVTLSCEQNLNHDAMYWYRQDPGQGLRLIYYSQIVNDFQKGDIAEGYSVSREKKESFPLTVTSAQKNPTAFYLCASSIAHRGNQPQHFGDGTRLSIL.

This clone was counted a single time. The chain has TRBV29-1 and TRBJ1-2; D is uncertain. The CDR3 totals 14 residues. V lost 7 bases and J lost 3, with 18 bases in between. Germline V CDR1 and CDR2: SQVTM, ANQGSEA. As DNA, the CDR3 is TGCAGCGCCCGAACTGCTAATATTCACTATGGCTACACCTTC. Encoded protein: CSARTANIHYGYTF.